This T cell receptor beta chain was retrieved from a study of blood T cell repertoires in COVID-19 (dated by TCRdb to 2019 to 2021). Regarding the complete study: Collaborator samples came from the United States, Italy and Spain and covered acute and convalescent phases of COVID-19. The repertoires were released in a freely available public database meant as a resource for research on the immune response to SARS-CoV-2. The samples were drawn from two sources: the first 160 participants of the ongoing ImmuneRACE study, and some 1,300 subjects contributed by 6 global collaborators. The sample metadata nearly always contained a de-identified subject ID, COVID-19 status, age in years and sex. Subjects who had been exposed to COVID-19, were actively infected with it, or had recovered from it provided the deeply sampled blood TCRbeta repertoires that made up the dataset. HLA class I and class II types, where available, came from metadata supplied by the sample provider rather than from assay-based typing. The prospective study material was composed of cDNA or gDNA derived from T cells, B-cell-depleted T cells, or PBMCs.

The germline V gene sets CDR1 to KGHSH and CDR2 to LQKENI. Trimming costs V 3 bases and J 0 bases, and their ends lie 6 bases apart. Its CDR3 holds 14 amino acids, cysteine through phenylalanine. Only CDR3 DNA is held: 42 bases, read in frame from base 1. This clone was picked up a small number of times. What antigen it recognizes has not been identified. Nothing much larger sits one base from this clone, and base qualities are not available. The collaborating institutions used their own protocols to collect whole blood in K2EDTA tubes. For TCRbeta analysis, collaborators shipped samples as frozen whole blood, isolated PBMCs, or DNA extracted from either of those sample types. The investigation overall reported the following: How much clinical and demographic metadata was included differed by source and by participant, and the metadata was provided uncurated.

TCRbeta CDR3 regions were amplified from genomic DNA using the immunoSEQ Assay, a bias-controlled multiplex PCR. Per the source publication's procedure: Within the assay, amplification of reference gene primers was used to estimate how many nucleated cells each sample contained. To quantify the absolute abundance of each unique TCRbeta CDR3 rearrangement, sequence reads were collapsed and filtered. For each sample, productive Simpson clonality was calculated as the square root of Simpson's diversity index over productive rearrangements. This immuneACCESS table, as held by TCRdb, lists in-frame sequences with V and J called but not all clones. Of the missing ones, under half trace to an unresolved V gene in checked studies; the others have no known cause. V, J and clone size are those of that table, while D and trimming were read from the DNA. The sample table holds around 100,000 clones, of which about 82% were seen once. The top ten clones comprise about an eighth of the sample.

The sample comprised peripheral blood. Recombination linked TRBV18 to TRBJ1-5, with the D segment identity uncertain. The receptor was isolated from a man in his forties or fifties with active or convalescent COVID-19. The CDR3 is CASSPFSSNQPQHF. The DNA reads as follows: TGTGCCAGCTCACCGTTTAGTAGCAATCAGCCCCAGCATTTT. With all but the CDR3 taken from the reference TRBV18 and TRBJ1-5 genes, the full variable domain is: NAGVMQNPRHLVRRRGQEARLRCSPMKGHSHVYWYRQLPEEGLKFMVYLQKENIIDESGMPKERFSAEFPKEGPSILRIQQVVRGDSAAYFCASSPFSSNQPQHFGDGTRLSIL.